This T cell receptor (beta chain) originates from a study of blood T cell repertoires in COVID-19. Study-level background: Acute and convalescent COVID-19 specimens originated in the United States, Italy and Spain. Sample material is recorded as cDNA or gDNA derived from T cells, B-cell-depleted T cells, or PBMCs.

Trimming stripped 5 bases from V and 5 bases from J, with 15 bases between. This CDR3 contains 14 residues. Germline values: CDR1 MNHEY, CDR2 SVGEGT. Libraries were prepared by immunoSEQ multiplex PCR; TCRdb keeps only in-frame clonotypes and omits some of them. The table has 150,000 to 200,000 clones, approximately 87% seen once. The chain uses TRBV6-2 or TRBV6-3 and TRBJ2-5; a weak D match, TRBD2 (6 bases). Specimen: peripheral blood. The TCR was taken from a man between 70 and 80 years old with active or convalescent COVID-19. The CDR3 reads CASSPHVGGETQYF. The CDR3 nucleotides are TGTGCCAGCAGTCCACACGTCGGAGGGGAGACCCAGTACTTC.